Reported below is one TCR beta chain. Its antigen is undetermined. Chemo-refractory metastatic non-small-cell lung cancer patients underwent focal radiation alongside CTLA-4 blockade with ipilimumab. TCRdb's copy holds only in-frame clones and misses some; the assay was immunoSEQ multiplex PCR. The table records more than 100,000 clones, around 89% of them present only once. These data are taken from a study of radiotherapy plus CTLA-4 blockade in lung cancer. Overall study: Among all patients, around 19% showed objective responses, while more than 25% had disease control.

The CDR3 runs 15 residues. V lost 4 bases, J lost 0 bases, and 15 bases lay in between. In germline, CDR1 is SQVTM, CDR2 ANQGSEA. General observations from the study: Interferon-beta, together with early blood T cell clone dynamics, reportedly best predicted response. Expansion in blood of tumor-derived TCR clones was seen after radiotherapy plus ipilimumab.

This chain joins TRBV29-1 and TRBJ1-1; possible D gene TRBD1, 6 bases. Material: peripheral blood, obtained from a patient treated with radiotherapy plus ipilimumab. The TCR originated in a human donor with non-small cell lung cancer that progressed on radiotherapy plus ipilimumab. The CDR3 region is CSVGRGAAMNTEAFF. CDR3 DNA: TGCAGCGTTGGAAGGGGGGCTGCAATGAACACTGAAGCTTTCTTT.